Sequencing of this TCR beta chain was carried out in a study of shared clonotypes between healthy human individuals. Overall study findings and caveats: Only blood samples were collected, and tissue repertoires likely differ. Clonotype sharing among the donors was expected to vary with sequencing depth.

CD8 cells regarded as naive lacked CD45RO, were positively chosen for CCR7, and omitted terminally differentiated effector memory CD45RA+ cells. Note on this clone: Its antigen is not identified.

Generated by immunoSEQ multiplex PCR, the TCRdb table keeps only in-frame clones and is missing some. The repertoire holds 2 million to 2.5 million clones, with 93% as singletons. The material sequenced was naive CD8+ T cells from PBMCs. The receptor was isolated from a man between 18 and 29 years old in good health. Some clones in this sample may be carry-over from other donors' samples.

In DNA, the CDR3 is TGTGCCAGCAGCCAAAAACCCGGGGTGTATGAGCAGTTCTTC. Protein sequence: CASSQKPGVYEQFF. The chain links TRBV4-2 to TRBJ2-1; maybe TRBD2 (5 bases). This CDR3 is built from 14 residues. The germline V and J ends were trimmed by 2 bases and 8 bases, with 13 bases remaining between them. Germline V gene lookup returns CDR1 LGHNA and CDR2 YNFKEQ.